This T cell receptor (beta chain) comes out of a study of vaccination effects on CD4 cells after COVID-19. Study-wide findings and caveats: The study dataset contains few convalescent patients and includes no early post-infection timepoints.

Method: immunoSEQ multiplex PCR; TCRdb's copy keeps in-frame clones and lacks some. Of about 61,000 clones in the sample, roughly four fifths are singletons; the top ten hold more than 2%. CDR3 size: 17 residues. Germline V gene data show CDR1 as MNHEY and CDR2 as SVGEGT. Unmatched junction bases numbered 11, after V lost 4 bases and J lost 7 bases. ViraFEST expansion of antigen-specific CD4+ T cells with viral peptide pools preceded sequencing. Following a roughly ten-day culture, CD4+ T cells were purified. Half-medium changes using IL-2 medium occurred on days 3 and 7. For this clone: Its cognate antigen is unknown.

The sequences come from CD4+ T cells from PBMCs cultured with HCoV-229E spike peptides, collected before COVID-19 vaccination. The V call is TRBV6-2 or TRBV6-3, the J call TRBJ2-3; 13 nucleotides align to TRBD2. The clonotype comes from a human donor who received a COVID-19 vaccine. In DNA, the CDR3 is TGTGCCAGCAGTTCCCCGCCCGGACTAGCGGGGGCTAATACGCAGTATTTT. Translating gives CASSSPPGLAGANTQYF.